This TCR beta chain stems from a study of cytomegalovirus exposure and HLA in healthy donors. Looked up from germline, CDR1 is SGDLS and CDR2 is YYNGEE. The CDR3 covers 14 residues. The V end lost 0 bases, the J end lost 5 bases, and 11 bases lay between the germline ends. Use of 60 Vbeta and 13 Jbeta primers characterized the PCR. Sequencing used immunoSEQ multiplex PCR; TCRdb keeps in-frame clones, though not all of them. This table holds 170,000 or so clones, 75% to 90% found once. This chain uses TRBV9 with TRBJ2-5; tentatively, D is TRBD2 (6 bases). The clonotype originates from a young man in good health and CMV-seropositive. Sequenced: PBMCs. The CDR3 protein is CASSVEGTGETQYF. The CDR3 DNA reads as TGTGCCAGCAGCGTAGAAGGGACTGGGGAGACCCAGTACTTC.